Below, 17 T cell receptor beta chains from the same sample are listed, as sequenced in a study of CD8 T cells in Susac syndrome. Random-hexamer reverse transcription was applied to about 0.45 to 1 ug RNA. One entry per CDR3 protein results from TCRdb running MiXCR on the immunoSEQ multiplex PCR reads. The table records 150,000 to 200,000 distinct CDR3 sequences, around 96% of them present only once. Sequencing used CD4+ T cells from PBMCs. These receptors came from a human donor in good health.

The chain employs TRBV30 and TRBJ2-7, with D hard to call. CDR1 is GTSNPN, CDR2 SVGIG, per germline (reference sequence). The CDR3 covers 10 residues. Between the trimmed V and J ends, which lost 0 bases and 3 bases, there was a span of 0 bases. The CDR3 coding sequence is TGTGCCTGGAGTGTCTACGAGCAGTACTTC. This translates into CAWSVYEQYF.

This clonotype was seen more than once but under ten times. The chain employs TRBV5-4 and TRBJ2-5; 7 nucleotides match TRBD1. Trimming cost V 0 bases and J 4 bases; bases outside gene matches: 3. The CDR3 extends over 14 amino acids. Germline lookup yields CDR1 SGHNT and CDR2 YYREEE (reference sequence). CDR3 sequence reads: CASSLGQGGETQYF. The CDR3 DNA reads TGTGCCAGCAGCTTGGGACAGGGTGGAGAGACCCAGTACTTC. The whole variable domain, filled in from reference TRBV5-4 and TRBJ2-5, reads ETGVTQSPTHLIKTRGQQVTLRCSSQSGHNTVSWYQQALGQGPQFIFQYYREEENGRGNFPPRFSGLQFPNYSSELNVNALELDDSALYLCASSLGQGGETQYFGPGTRLLVL.

This chain uses TRBV15 with TRBJ1-1, with 7 bases that match TRBD1. This CDR3 is built from 14 residues. The V and J ends lost 1 base and 5 bases, in that order; junction bases with no gene match: 4. Germline assignment: CDR1 LNHNV and CDR2 YYDKDF (reference sequence). The CDR3 sequence: CATSRAGQATEAFF. The CDR3 nucleotides are TGTGCCACCAGCAGAGCAGGACAGGCTACTGAAGCTTTCTTT.

This clonotype has a single count. The V call is TRBV7-2, the J call TRBJ1-2, with D possibly matching TRBD1 (6 bases). This CDR3 spans 14 amino acids. CDR1 is SGHTA and CDR2 is FQGNSA in the germline V gene. V lost 4 bases, J lost 8 bases, and 17 bases lay in between. The CDR3 here is CASSSRQDSKGYTF. As DNA, the CDR3 is TGTGCCAGCAGCTCTCGCCAGGACAGTAAGGGCTACACCTTC.

The chain recombines TRBV20-1 with TRBJ1-5; D call uncertain. From germline, CDR1 is DFQATT and CDR2 SNEGSKA (reference sequence). V lost 7 bases and J 2 bases, leaving 24 bases between the germline ends. The CDR3 consists of 17 residues. CDR3 in amino acids: CSVTTWTPYEGNQPQHF. CDR3 nucleotides: TGCAGTGTTACCACATGGACGCCCTATGAGGGCAATCAGCCCCAGCATTTT.

The genes are TRBV27 and TRBJ2-5, with D perhaps TRBD1 (5 bases). CDR3 length: 15 amino acids. The V end was cut by 5 bases, the J end by 0 bases, with 13 bases between. CDR1 is MNHEY and CDR2 is SMNVEV in the germline V gene (reference sequence). CDR3: CASSPRRGYQETQYF. The CDR3 nucleotides read TGTGCCAGCAGTCCCCGTAGGGGTTACCAAGAGACCCAGTACTTC.

This chain uses TRBV5-1 with TRBJ1-6; D call uncertain. Germline CDR1 and CDR2: SGHRS and YFSETQ. This CDR3 is built from 14 residues. The V gene lost 2 bases and the J gene lost 9 bases, with 12 bases spanning the gap. CDR3 in amino acids: CASSFGEAGSPLHF. Here the CDR3 DNA reads TGCGCCAGCAGCTTTGGGGAAGCGGGTTCACCCCTCCACTTT.

This chain joins TRBV7-2 and TRBJ2-3; D is possibly TRBD1 (5 bases). The CDR3 runs to 14 residues. V lost 0 bases, J lost 6 bases, and 10 bases lay in between. Germline V gene sequence: CDR1 SGHTA, CDR2 FQGNSA. The CDR3 protein is CASSLARVADTQYF. CDR3 nucleotide sequence: TGTGCCAGCAGCTTAGCCAGGGTGGCCGATACGCAGTATTTT.

The V and J genes are TRBV25-1 and TRBJ1-6; no clear D gene. Trimming took 3 bases from V and 3 from J, leaving 6 bases between them. CDR1 and CDR2 from the germline V gene are MGHDK and SYGVNS. The CDR3 consists of 14 residues. This chain's CDR3 is CASSENSYNSPLHF. In nucleotides, the CDR3 is TGTGCCAGCAGTGAGAACAGCTATAATTCACCCCTCCACTTT.

Comment on this clonotype: The junction departs from the called germline gene at one end, perhaps through a read error. The chain combines TRBV9 with TRBJ2-1; 7 bases are a match to TRBD2. The CDR3 has 13 amino acids. CDR1 SGDLS and CDR2 YYNGEE come from the germline V gene. The CDR3 region has the DNA TGTGCCAGCAGCCAAGAGGGAGGGTCACACCCCCAGTTC. Translating gives CASSQEGGSHPQF. The whole variable domain, remainder taken from reference TRBV9 and TRBJ2-1, is DSGVTQTPKHLITATGQRVTLRCSPRSGDLSVYWYQQSLDQGLQFLIQYYNGEERAKGNILERFSAQQFPDLHSELNLSSLELGDSALYFCASSQEGGSHPQFGPGTRLTVL.

Worth noting for this clonotype: The junction shows a germline mismatch at one end, possibly a read error. This chain links TRBV29-1 with TRBJ2-7, with TRBD1 matching over 7 bases. Germline values: CDR1 SQVTM, CDR2 ANQGSEA. The CDR3 extends over 14 amino acids. In nucleotides, the CDR3 is TGCAGCGTGGAAGACAGGGCCAGCTCCTACGAGCAGTACTTC. It yields the protein CSVEDRASSYEQYF.

This clonotype was observed a single time. The CDR3 region is CASSQGRTFNYEQYF. CDR3 nucleotides: TGTGCCAGCAGCCAAGGAAGGACCTTCAACTACGAGCAGTACTTC. The J gene is TRBJ2-7, the V gene TRBV3-1, with D hard to call. The CDR3 totals 15 residues. The V gene lost 1 base and the J gene lost 3 bases, with 13 bases spanning the gap. The germline V gene has CDR1 LGHDT and CDR2 YNNKEL (reference sequence).

The rearrangement uses TRBV24-1 and TRBJ2-3; TRBD2 is a possible D gene (5 bases). V dropped 7 bases and J dropped 8 bases, with 18 bases sitting between them. The CDR3 spans 14 residues. Germline-derived CDR1 and CDR2 are KGHDR and SFDVKD. The CDR3 is CATRSVPEEVTQYF. The CDR3 region has the DNA TGTGCCACCAGGTCGGTCCCCGAGGAGGTTACGCAGTATTTT.

This chain joins TRBV15 and TRBJ1-2; perhaps TRBD1 as D (6 bases). In germline, CDR1 is LNHNV, CDR2 YYDKDF (reference sequence). The CDR3 totals 16 residues. Trimming left V 3 bases short and J 7 bases short, with 21 bases between. The CDR3 sequence is CATSRGRETGGFGYTF. CDR3 bases: TGTGCCACCAGCAGGGGACGCGAGACGGGGGGCTTTGGCTACACCTTC. Full variable domain (outside the CDR3, taken from reference TRBV15 and TRBJ1-2): DAMVIQNPRYQVTQFGKPVTLSCSQTLNHNVMYWYQQKSSQAPKLLFHYYDKDFNNEADTPDNFQSRRPNTSFCFLDIRSPGLGDTAMYLCATSRGRETGGFGYTFGSGTRLTVV.

The chain uses TRBV7-9 and TRBJ2-5; 7 bases are shared with TRBD1. There are 14 residues in the CDR3. Germline lookup yields CDR1 SEHNR and CDR2 FQNEAQ (reference sequence). The ends lost 5 bases at V and 3 bases at J; junction bases unmatched: 6. The CDR3 DNA reads as TGTGCCAGCAGCATGAGACAGGGTAAAGAGACCCAGTACTTC. Amino acid sequence: CASSMRQGKETQYF.

This chain joins TRBV4-3 and TRBJ2-1, with no clear D. V was cut by 0 bases and J by 8 bases, with 11 bases left in between. CDR3 length: 14 residues. Germline V lookup: CDR1 LGHNA, CDR2 YSLEER. The CDR3: CASSQDTTVDEQFF. The CDR3 region has the DNA TGCGCCAGCAGCCAAGACACTACTGTGGATGAGCAGTTCTTC.

The V call is TRBV9, the J call TRBJ1-2; D is possibly TRBD1 (5 bases). This CDR3 region has 12 residues. CDR1 is SGDLS and CDR2 is YYNGEE in the germline V gene. The V end was cut by 0 bases, the J end by 7 bases, with 7 bases between. CDR3 amino acids: CASSVARGGYTF. CDR3 nucleotides: TGTGCCAGCAGCGTAGCTAGGGGTGGCTACACCTTC.